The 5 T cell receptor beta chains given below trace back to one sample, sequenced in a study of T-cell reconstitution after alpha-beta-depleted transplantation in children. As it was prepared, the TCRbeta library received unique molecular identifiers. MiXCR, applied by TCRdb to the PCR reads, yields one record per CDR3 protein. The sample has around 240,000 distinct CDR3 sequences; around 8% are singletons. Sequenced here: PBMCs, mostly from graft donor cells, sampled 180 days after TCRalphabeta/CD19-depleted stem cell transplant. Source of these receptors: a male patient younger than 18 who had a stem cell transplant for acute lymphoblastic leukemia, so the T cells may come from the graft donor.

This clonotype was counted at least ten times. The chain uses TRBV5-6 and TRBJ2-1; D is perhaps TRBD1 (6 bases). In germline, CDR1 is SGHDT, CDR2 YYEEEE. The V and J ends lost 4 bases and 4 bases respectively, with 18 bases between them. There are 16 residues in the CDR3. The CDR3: CASSEATGIRYNEQFF. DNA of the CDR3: TGTGCCAGCAGCGAAGCAACAGGGATCAGGTACAATGAGCAGTTCTTC.

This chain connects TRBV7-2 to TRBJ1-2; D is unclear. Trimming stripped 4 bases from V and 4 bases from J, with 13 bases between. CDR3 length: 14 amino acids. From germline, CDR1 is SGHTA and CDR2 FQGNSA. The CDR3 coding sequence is TGTGCCAGCAGCTCCCAGGACGGACTCTATGGCTACACCTTC. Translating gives CASSSQDGLYGYTF.

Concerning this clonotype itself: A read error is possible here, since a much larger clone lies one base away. CDR3 nucleotide sequence: TGCAGTGCGCTCGCCGTAACAGGGGCGGACACTAAAGCTTTCTTT. Protein product: CSALAVTGADTKAFF. The V and J genes are TRBV20-1 and TRBJ1-1, with TRBD1 matching over 7 bases. Germline CDR1 and CDR2: DFQATT and SNEGSKA (reference sequence). CDR3 size: 15 residues.

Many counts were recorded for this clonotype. CDR3 protein: CASKRRTGINGYTF. CDR3 nucleotides: TGTGCCAGCAAACGAAGGACAGGGATTAATGGCTACACCTTC. This chain connects TRBV5-6 to TRBJ1-2, with 8 bases fitting TRBD1. Germline-derived CDR1 and CDR2 are SGHDT and YYEEEE. The V and J ends lost 6 bases and 6 bases, in that order; junction bases with no gene match: 10. This CDR3 spans 14 amino acids.

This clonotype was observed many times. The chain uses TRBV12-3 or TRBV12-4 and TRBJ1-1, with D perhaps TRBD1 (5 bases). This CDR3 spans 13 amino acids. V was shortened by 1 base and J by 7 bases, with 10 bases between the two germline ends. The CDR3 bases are TGTGCCAGCAGTTTAGGGCGGCAGGGTGAAGCTTTCTTT. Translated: CASSLGRQGEAFF.